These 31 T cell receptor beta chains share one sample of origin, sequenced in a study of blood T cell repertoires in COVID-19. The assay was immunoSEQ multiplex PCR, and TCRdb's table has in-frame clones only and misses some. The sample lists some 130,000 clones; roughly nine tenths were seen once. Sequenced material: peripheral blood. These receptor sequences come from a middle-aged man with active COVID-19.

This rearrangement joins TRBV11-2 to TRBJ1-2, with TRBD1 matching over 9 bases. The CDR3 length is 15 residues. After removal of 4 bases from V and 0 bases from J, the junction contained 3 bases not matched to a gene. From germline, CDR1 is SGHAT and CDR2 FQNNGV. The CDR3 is CASSSTGGANYGYTF. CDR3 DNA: TGTGCCAGCAGCTCAACAGGGGGCGCTAACTATGGCTACACCTTC.

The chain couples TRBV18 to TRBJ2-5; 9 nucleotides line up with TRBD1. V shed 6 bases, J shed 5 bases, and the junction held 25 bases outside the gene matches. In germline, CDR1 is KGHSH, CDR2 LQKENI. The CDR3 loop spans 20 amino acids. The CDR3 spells CASSLLRAGQGPSVGETQYF. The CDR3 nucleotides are TGTGCCAGCTCCCTTTTACGGGCCGGACAGGGGCCCAGTGTGGGTGAGACCCAGTACTTC.

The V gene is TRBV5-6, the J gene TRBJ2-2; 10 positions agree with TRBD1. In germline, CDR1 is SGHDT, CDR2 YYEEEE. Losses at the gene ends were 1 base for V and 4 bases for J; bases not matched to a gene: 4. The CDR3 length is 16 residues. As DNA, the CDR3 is TGTGCCAGCAGCTTGCCGGGACAGGGGATCACCGGGGAGCTGTTTTTT. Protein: CASSLPGQGITGELFF.

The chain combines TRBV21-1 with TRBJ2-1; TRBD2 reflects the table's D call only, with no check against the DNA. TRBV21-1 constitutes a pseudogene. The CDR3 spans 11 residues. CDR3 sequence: CASSGREWEFF. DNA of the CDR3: TGTGCCAGCAGCGGGAGGGAGTGGGAGTTCTTC.

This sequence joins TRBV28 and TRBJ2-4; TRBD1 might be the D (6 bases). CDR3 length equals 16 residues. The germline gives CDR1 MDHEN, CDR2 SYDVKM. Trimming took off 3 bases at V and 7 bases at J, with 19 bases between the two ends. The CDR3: CASSFPPGRGGNIQYF. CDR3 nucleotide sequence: TGTGCCAGCAGTTTCCCCCCCGGCAGGGGTGGTAACATTCAGTACTTC.

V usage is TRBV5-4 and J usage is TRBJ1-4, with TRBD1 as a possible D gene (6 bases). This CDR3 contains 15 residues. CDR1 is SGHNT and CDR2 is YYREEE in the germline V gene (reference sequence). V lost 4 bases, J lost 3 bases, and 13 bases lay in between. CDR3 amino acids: CASSDAGGSNEKLFF. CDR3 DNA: TGTGCCAGCAGCGACGCGGGGGGCTCTAATGAAAAACTGTTTTTT.

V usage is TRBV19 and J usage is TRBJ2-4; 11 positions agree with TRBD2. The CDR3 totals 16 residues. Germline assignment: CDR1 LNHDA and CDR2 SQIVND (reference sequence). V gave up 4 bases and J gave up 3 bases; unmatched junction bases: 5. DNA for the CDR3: TGTGCCAGTAGTACGACTAGCGGGATGGTCAAAAACATTCAGTACTTC. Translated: CASSTTSGMVKNIQYF.

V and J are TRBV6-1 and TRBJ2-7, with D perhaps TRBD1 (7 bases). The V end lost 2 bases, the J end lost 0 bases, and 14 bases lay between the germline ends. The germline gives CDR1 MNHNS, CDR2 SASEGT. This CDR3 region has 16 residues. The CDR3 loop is CASSESGGGGSYEQYV. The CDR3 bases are TGTGCCAGCAGTGAATCAGGGGGAGGAGGCTCCTACGAGCAGTACGTC.

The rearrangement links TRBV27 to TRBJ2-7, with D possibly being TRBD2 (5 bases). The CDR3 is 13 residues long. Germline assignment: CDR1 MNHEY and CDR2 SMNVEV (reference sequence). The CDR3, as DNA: TGTGCAGACTATACCGGACGGCGCTACGAGCAGTACGTC. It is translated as CADYTGRRYEQYV.

The CDR3 sequence is CASSPGTGDTNYGYTF. CDR3 coding DNA: TGTGCCAGCAGCCCCGGGACAGGGGACACTAACTATGGCTACACCTTC. The V call is TRBV3-1 (or the pseudogene TRBV3-2), the J call TRBJ1-2, with 10 bases fitting TRBD1. Germline-derived CDR1 and CDR2 are LGHDT and YNNKEL (reference sequence). This CDR3 is 16 amino acids long. The V segment lost 4 bases and the J segment 0 bases; nucleotides outside the gene matches: 5.

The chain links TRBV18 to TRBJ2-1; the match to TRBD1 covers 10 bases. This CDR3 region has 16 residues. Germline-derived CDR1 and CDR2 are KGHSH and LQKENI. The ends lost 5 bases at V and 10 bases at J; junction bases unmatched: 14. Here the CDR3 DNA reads TGTGCCAGCTCAGACAGACAGGGGGCAAGATCCAACGAGCAGTTCTTC. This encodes CASSDRQGARSNEQFF.

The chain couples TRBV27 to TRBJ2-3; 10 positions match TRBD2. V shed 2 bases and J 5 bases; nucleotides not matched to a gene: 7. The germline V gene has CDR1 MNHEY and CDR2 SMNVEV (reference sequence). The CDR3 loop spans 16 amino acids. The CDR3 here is CASSLGLAGVRDTQYF. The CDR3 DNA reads TGTGCCAGCAGTTTAGGGCTAGCGGGAGTCAGAGATACGCAGTATTTT.

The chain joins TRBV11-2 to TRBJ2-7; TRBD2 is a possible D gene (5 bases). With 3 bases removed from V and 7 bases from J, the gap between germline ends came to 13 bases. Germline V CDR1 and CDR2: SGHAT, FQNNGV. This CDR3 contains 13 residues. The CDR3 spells CASSFGGREEQYV. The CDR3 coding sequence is TGTGCCAGCAGCTTCGGTGGAAGGGAGGAGCAGTACGTC.

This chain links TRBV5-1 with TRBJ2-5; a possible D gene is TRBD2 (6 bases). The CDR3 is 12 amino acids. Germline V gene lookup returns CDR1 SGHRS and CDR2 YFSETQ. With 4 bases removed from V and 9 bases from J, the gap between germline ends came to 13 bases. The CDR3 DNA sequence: TGCGCCAGCAGCCCTACACCGGGGGCCCAGTACTTC. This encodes CASSPTPGAQYF. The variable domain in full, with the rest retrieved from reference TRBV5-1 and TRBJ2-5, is KAGVTQTPRYLIKTRGQQVTLSCSPISGHRSVSWYQQTPGQGLQFLFEYFSETQRNKGNFPGRFSGRQFSNSRSEMNVSTLELGDSALYLCASSPTPGAQYFGPGTRLLVL.

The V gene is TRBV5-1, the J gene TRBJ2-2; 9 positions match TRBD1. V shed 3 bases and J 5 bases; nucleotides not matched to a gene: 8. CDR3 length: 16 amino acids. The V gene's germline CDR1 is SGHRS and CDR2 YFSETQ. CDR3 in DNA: TGCGCCAGCAGCTACAACAGGGGGCGACGGACCGGGGAGCTGTTTTTT. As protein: CASSYNRGRRTGELFF.

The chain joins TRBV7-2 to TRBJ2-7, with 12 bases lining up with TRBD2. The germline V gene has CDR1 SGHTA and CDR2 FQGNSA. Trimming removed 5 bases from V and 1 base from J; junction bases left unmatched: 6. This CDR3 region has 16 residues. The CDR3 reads CASSTRTSGTSYEQYF. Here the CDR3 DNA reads TGTGCCAGCAGCACTCGGACTAGCGGGACATCCTACGAGCAGTACTTC. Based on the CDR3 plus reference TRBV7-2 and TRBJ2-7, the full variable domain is GAGVSQSPSNKVTEKGKDVELRCDPISGHTALYWYRQSLGQGLEFLIYFQGNSAPDKSGLPSDRFSAERTGGSVSTLTIQRTQQEDSAVYLCASSTRTSGTSYEQYFGPGTRLTVT.

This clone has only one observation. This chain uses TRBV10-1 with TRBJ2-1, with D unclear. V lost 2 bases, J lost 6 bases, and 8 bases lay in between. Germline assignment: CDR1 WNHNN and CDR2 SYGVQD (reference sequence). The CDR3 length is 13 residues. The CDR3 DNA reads TGCGCCAGCAGTGAGCCTCCGGGCAATGAGCAGTTCTTC. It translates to CASSEPPGNEQFF.

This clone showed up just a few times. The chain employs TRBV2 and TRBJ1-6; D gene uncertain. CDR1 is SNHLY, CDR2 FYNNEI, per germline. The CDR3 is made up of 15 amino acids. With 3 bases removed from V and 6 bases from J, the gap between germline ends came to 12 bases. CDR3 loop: CASSERGNANSPLHF. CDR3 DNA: TGTGCCAGCAGTGAGCGGGGAAATGCTAATTCACCCCTCCACTTT.

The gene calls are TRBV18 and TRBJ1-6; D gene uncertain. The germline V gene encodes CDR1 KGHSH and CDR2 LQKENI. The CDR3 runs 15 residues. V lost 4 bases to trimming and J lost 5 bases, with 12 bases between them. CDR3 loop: CASSLLDGNNSPLHF. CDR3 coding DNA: TGTGCCAGCTCACTCTTGGACGGGAATAATTCACCCCTCCACTTT. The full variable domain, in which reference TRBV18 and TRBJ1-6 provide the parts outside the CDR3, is NAGVMQNPRHLVRRRGQEARLRCSPMKGHSHVYWYRQLPEEGLKFMVYLQKENIIDESGMPKERFSAEFPKEGPSILRIQQVVRGDSAAYFCASSLLDGNNSPLHFGNGTRLTVT.

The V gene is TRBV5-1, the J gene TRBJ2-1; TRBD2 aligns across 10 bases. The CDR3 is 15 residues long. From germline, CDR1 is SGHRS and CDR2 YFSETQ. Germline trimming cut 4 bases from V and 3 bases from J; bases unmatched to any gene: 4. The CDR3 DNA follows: TGCGCCAGCAGCGTTTCTAGCGGGGGCTACAATGAGCAGTTCTTC. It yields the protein CASSVSSGGYNEQFF.

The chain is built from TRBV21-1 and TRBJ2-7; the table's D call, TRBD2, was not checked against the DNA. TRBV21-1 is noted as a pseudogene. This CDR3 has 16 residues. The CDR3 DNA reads TGTGCCAGCAGCATATCAGCGGGAGGAGGTCGCTACGAGCAGTACGTC. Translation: CASSISAGGGRYEQYV.

The CDR3 sequence is CASSQDGGSGNTIYF. CDR3 DNA: TGTGCCAGCAGCCAAGATGGCGGCTCTGGAAACACCATATATTTT. The J gene is TRBJ1-3, the V gene TRBV14; D is undetermined. The CDR3 runs to 15 residues. Trimming shortened V by 0 bases and J by 0 bases, and 6 bases separated the two germline ends. Germline V gives CDR1 SGHDN, CDR2 FVKESK.

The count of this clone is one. For the CDR3, the DNA is TGCGCCAGCAGCGCGGCCCTACAGGGGCGAGGAAACACCATATATTTT. This translates into CASSAALQGRGNTIYF. This sequence joins TRBV5-1 and TRBJ1-3, with 7 bases lining up with TRBD1. V was pared by 4 bases and J by 4 bases, with 11 bases of the junction left unmatched. This CDR3 region has 16 residues. Germline V gene sequence: CDR1 SGHRS, CDR2 YFSETQ.

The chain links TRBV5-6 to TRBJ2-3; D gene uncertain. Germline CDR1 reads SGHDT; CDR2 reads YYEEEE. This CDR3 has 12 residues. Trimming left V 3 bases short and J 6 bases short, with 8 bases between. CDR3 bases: TGTGCCAGCAGCTCCACTCCCGATACGCAGTATTTT. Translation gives CASSSTPDTQYF.

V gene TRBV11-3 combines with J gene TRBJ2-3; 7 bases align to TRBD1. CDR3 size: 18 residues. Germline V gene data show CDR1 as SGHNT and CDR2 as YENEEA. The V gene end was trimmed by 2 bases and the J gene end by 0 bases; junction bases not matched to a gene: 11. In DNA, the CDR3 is TGTGCCAGCAGCTTATCCCTCCACCGGGACAGAAGCACAGATACGCAGTATTTT. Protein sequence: CASSLSLHRDRSTDTQYF. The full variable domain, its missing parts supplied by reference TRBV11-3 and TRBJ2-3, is EAGVVQSPRYKIIEKKQPVAFWCNPISGHNTLYWYLQNLGQGPELLIRYENEEAVDDSQLPKDRFSAERLKGVDSTLKIQPAELGDSAVYLCASSLSLHRDRSTDTQYFGPGTRLTVL.

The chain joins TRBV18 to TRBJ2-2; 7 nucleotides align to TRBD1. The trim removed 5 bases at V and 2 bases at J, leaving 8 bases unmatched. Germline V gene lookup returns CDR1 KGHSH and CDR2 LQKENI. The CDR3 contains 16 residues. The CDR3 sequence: CASSTDREANTGELFF. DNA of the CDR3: TGTGCCAGCTCAACTGACAGGGAAGCCAACACCGGGGAGCTGTTTTTT. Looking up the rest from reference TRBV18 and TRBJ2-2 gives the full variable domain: NAGVMQNPRHLVRRRGQEARLRCSPMKGHSHVYWYRQLPEEGLKFMVYLQKENIIDESGMPKERFSAEFPKEGPSILRIQQVVRGDSAAYFCASSTDREANTGELFFGEGSRLTVL.

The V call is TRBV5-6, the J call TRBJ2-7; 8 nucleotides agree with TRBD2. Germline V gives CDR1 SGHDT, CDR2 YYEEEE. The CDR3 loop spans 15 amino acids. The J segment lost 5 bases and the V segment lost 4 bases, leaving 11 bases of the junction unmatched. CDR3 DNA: TGTGCCAGCAGCGTATCGGGAGGGTCTGGGAACGAGCAGTACGTC. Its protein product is CASSVSGGSGNEQYV.

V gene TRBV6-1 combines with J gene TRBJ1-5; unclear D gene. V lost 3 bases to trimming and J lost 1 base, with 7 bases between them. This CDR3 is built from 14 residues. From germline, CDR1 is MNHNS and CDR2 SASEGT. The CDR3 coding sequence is TGTGCCAGCAGTGAGCTAGACAGCAATCAGCCCCAGCATTTT. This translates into CASSELDSNQPQHF.

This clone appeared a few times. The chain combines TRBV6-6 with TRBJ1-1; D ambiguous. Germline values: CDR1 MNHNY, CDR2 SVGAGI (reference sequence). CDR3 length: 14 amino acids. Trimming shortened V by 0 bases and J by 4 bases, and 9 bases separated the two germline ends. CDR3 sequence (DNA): TGTGCCAGCAGTTACTCGGAGGAGGGCACTGAAGCTTTCTTT. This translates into CASSYSEEGTEAFF.

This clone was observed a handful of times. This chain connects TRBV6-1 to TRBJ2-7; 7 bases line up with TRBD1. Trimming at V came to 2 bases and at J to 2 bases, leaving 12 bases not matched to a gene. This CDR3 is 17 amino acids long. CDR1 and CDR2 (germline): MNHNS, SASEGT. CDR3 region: CASSEHQGQLRAYEQYV. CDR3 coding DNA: TGTGCCAGCAGTGAACACCAGGGACAGCTGAGGGCCTACGAGCAGTACGTC.

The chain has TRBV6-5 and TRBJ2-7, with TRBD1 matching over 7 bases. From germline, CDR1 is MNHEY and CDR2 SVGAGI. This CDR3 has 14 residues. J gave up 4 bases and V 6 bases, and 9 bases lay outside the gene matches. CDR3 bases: TGTGCCAGCAGCGCCGGGACAGTGACTTACGAGCAGTACTTC. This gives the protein CASSAGTVTYEQYF.